Following are 25 T cell receptor beta chains from one sample sequenced in a study of shared clonotypes between healthy human individuals. Sequencing was performed with immunoSEQ multiplex PCR; in TCRdb, only in-frame clones are kept and a portion is missing. The repertoire holds about 1 million clones, around four fifths seen once, with around 1.5% in the top ten. The sequencing sample was made of memory CD4+ T cells sorted from blood. Subset in this sample: CD45RA-negative fraction. All receptors come from a man aged 18 to 29 in good health.

The chain recombines TRBV10-1 with TRBJ2-2; D call uncertain. The CDR3 length is 14 residues. Germline V gene data show CDR1 as WNHNN and CDR2 as SYGVQD (reference sequence). V was cut by 6 bases and J by 1 base, with 9 bases left in between. The CDR3 spells CASSYFQNTGELFF. For the CDR3, the DNA is TGCGCCAGCAGCTATTTTCAGAACACCGGGGAGCTGTTTTTT.

Of note for this clone: A single base is all that separates this from a far larger clone, so a read error is likely. This chain links TRBV4-3 with TRBJ2-2; maybe TRBD2 (5 bases). In germline, CDR1 is LGHNA, CDR2 YSLEER. The CDR3 length is 15 residues. The CDR3 spells CASSQDPVNTGEMFF. In nucleotides, the CDR3 is TGCGCCAGCAGCCAAGATCCGGTAAACACCGGGGAGATGTTTTTT.

V and J are TRBV19 and TRBJ2-2, with 12 positions matching TRBD2. Germline V gene data show CDR1 as LNHDA and CDR2 as SQIVND (reference sequence). V trimming: 10 bases; J trimming: 5 bases; junction bases outside the gene matches: 14. The CDR3 is 17 residues long. CDR3 DNA: TGTGCCACCCAATGGACTAGCGGGGCTACGAGGACCGGGGAGCTGTTTTTT. This translates into CATQWTSGATRTGELFF.

The V and J genes are TRBV29-1 and TRBJ2-1; 7 bases agree with TRBD1. The junction had 4 bases not matched to a gene; V was cut back by 5 bases and J by 9 bases. The CDR3 covers 11 residues. Looked up from germline, CDR1 is SQVTM and CDR2 is ANQGSEA. The CDR3 bases are TGCAGCGTTAGACAGGGCCCTGAGCAGTTCTTC. Protein product: CSVRQGPEQFF.

This clone was seen a few times. The chain recombines TRBV5-4 with TRBJ1-1, with a weak D call TRBD1 (5 bases). Trimming cost V 2 bases and J 1 base, with 9 bases left between them. CDR3 length: 14 residues. Germline CDR1 is SGHNT and CDR2 is YYREEE (reference sequence). CDR3 DNA sequence: TGTGCCAGCAGCTTTCAGGGAACGAACACTGAAGCTTTCTTT. Translation: CASSFQGTNTEAFF.

The V and J genes are TRBV2 and TRBJ2-1; perhaps TRBD1 as D (6 bases). Germline V CDR1 and CDR2: SNHLY, FYNNEI. Between the trimmed V and J ends, which lost 4 bases and 3 bases, there was a span of 22 bases. The CDR3 has 18 residues. The CDR3: CASSGWGSGVLGYNEQFF. CDR3 DNA: TGTGCCAGCAGTGGGTGGGGATCAGGGGTATTGGGCTACAATGAGCAGTTCTTC.

This clone has just one count. The rearrangement joins TRBV7-9 to TRBJ1-5; tentatively, D is TRBD1 (5 bases). V was shortened by 7 bases and J by 2 bases, with 15 bases between the two germline ends. Germline V gene lookup returns CDR1 SEHNR and CDR2 FQNEAQ (reference sequence). The CDR3 extends over 15 amino acids. CDR3 loop: CASTLQGTGNQPQHF. The CDR3, as DNA: TGTGCCAGCACCCTGCAGGGTACCGGCAATCAGCCCCAGCATTTT.

A few counts support this clone. V usage is TRBV5-1 and J usage is TRBJ2-3; tentatively, D is TRBD1 (5 bases). Germline V gene lookup returns CDR1 SGHRS and CDR2 YFSETQ. The V and J ends lost 3 bases and 0 bases respectively, with 11 bases between them. This CDR3 comprises 15 residues. The CDR3 is CASSSDTSSTDTQYF. The CDR3 coding sequence is TGCGCCAGCAGCTCGGACACCTCTAGCACAGATACGCAGTATTTT.

V and J are TRBV18 and TRBJ2-1; TRBD2 matches 8 bases. The CDR3 has 15 residues. CDR1 is KGHSH, CDR2 LQKENI, per germline. Trimming removed 1 base from V and 7 bases from J; junction bases left unmatched: 6. The CDR3 spells CASSPRAGVGNEQFF. CDR3 DNA sequence: TGTGCCAGCTCACCACGAGCGGGGGTAGGAAATGAGCAGTTCTTC.

The chain recombines TRBV30 with TRBJ1-2; no reliable D call. CDR1 GTSNPN and CDR2 SVGIG come from the germline V gene (reference sequence). There are 11 residues in the CDR3. Trimming cost V 3 bases and J 6 bases, with 8 bases left between them. CDR3 bases: TGTGCCTGGAGCATCATTGATGGCTACACCTTC. Protein product: CAWSIIDGYTF.

The rearrangement links TRBV29-1 to TRBJ2-3; maybe TRBD1 (6 bases). CDR3 length: 13 residues. Germline CDR1 SQVTM, CDR2 ANQGSEA. Trimming stripped 4 bases from V and 4 bases from J, with 12 bases between. The CDR3 DNA reads as TGCAGCGTTGTTAGGGGGTTGGCAGATACGCAGTATTTT. Protein: CSVVRGLADTQYF.

J is TRBJ2-3 and V is TRBV5-1; 9 bases fit TRBD1. Per the germline V gene, CDR1 is SGHRS and CDR2 is YFSETQ. With V trimmed by 2 bases and J by 3 bases, 7 bases remained unmatched. The CDR3 runs 16 residues. The CDR3 bases are TGCGCCAGCAGCTTTGATGGACAGGGGATAACAGATACGCAGTATTTT. Its translation: CASSFDGQGITDTQYF.

This chain uses TRBV30 with TRBJ2-1; D possibly uses TRBD1 or TRBD2 (5 bases each). The CDR3 is 18 residues long. Trimming removed 2 bases at V and 7 bases at J, with 27 bases between. Germline lookup yields CDR1 GTSNPN and CDR2 SVGIG (reference sequence). CDR3 sequence (DNA): TGTGCCTGGAGTCCTCAGTGGGGCCGGGATTCTTGGGGGAATGAGCAGTTCTTC. Amino acid sequence: CAWSPQWGRDSWGNEQFF.

The chain carries TRBV5-5 and TRBJ1-6; weak D call: TRBD1 (6 bases). In germline, CDR1 is SGHKS, CDR2 YYEKEE (reference sequence). V was clipped by 1 base and J by 10 bases, with 15 bases between them. The length of the CDR3 is 15 residues. As DNA, the CDR3 is TGTGCCAGCAGCTTGTCGGCAGGGGTAGGCTCACCCCTCCACTTT. Its protein product is CASSLSAGVGSPLHF. Full variable domain (remainder filled in from reference TRBV5-5 and TRBJ1-6): DAGVTQSPTHLIKTRGQQVTLRCSPISGHKSVSWYQQVLGQGPQFIFQYYEKEERGRGNFPDRFSARQFPNYSSELNVNALLLGDSALYLCASSLSAGVGSPLHFGNGTRLTVT.

The chain is built from TRBV20-1 and TRBJ2-7; possible D gene TRBD1, 5 bases. CDR3 length equals 10 residues. Germline CDR1 is DFQATT and CDR2 is SNEGSKA (reference sequence). Trimming took 7 bases from V and 2 from J, leaving 6 bases between them. This CDR3 is CSVDTYEQYF. CDR3 bases: TGCAGTGTGGACACCTACGAGCAGTACTTC.

The V call is TRBV7-6, the J call TRBJ2-2; 8 bases are shared with TRBD1. J lost 8 bases, V lost 5 bases, and 10 bases had no gene match. The germline gives CDR1 SGHVS, CDR2 FNYEAQ. The CDR3 is 15 amino acids. The DNA of the CDR3 is TGTGCCAGCAGCCCCAGGACAGGGAGTCCTGGGGAGCTGTTTTTT. Translation: CASSPRTGSPGELFF.

V gene TRBV6-6 combines with J gene TRBJ1-1; no firm D call. V lost 2 bases to trimming and J lost 1 base, with 8 bases between them. The CDR3 is 14 amino acids. From germline, CDR1 is MNHNY and CDR2 SVGAGI (reference sequence). The CDR3 region is CASSYLQRNTEAFF. CDR3 sequence (DNA): TGTGCCAGCAGTTACCTCCAGAGGAACACTGAAGCTTTCTTT.

To note about this clone: The same CDR3 is also encoded by other DNA sequences in this sample. The rearrangement links TRBV5-1 to TRBJ2-7, with D hard to call. Trimming cost V 2 bases and J 3 bases, with 6 bases left between them. The V gene's germline CDR1 is SGHRS and CDR2 YFSETQ. The CDR3 has 12 amino acids. CDR3 coding DNA: TGCGCCAGCAGCTTAGGTGACTACGAGCAGTACTTC. It yields the protein CASSLGDYEQYF.

As to this clone: Distinct nucleotide sequences in the sample also encode this CDR3. The chain combines TRBV28 with TRBJ2-7; 7 nucleotides match TRBD1. CDR1 is MDHEN, CDR2 SYDVKM, per germline. After removal of 3 bases from V and 0 bases from J, the junction contained 2 bases not matched to a gene. The CDR3 totals 14 residues. For the CDR3, the DNA is TGTGCCAGCAGTTTGGGGACAGTCTCCTACGAGCAGTACTTC. It is translated as CASSLGTVSYEQYF.

V gene TRBV9 combines with J gene TRBJ2-2; the match to TRBD2 covers 8 bases. The trim removed 6 bases at V and 0 bases at J, leaving 4 bases unmatched. This CDR3 is built from 15 residues. In germline, CDR1 is SGDLS, CDR2 YYNGEE. The CDR3 here is CASNSGKSNTGELFF. The CDR3 DNA is TGTGCCAGCAATAGCGGGAAGTCGAACACCGGGGAGCTGTTTTTT.

The gene calls are TRBV25-1 and TRBJ2-7, with 14 bases lining up with TRBD2. The trim removed 5 bases at V and 4 bases at J, leaving 4 bases unmatched. CDR1 MGHDK and CDR2 SYGVNS come from the germline V gene. This CDR3 has 15 amino acids. CDR3 residues: CASSYRTSGRYEQYF. CDR3 nucleotides: TGTGCCAGCAGTTATCGGACTAGCGGGAGGTACGAGCAGTACTTC.

CDR3 nucleotide sequence: TGTGCCAGCAGTGTCCCCAAGCAGGGGGGATACAATGAGCAGTTCTTC. Translation: CASSVPKQGGYNEQFF. This sequence joins TRBV6-1 and TRBJ2-1; TRBD1 is a possible D gene (7 bases). Germline V lookup: CDR1 MNHNS, CDR2 SASEGT. V lost 4 bases and J lost 4, with 17 bases in between. This CDR3 has 16 residues.

The chain recombines TRBV28 with TRBJ2-7, with 7 bases lining up with TRBD1. This CDR3 has 14 residues. The germline CDR1 and CDR2 sequences are MDHEN and SYDVKM. Losses at the gene ends were 7 bases for V and 1 base for J; bases not matched to a gene: 7. The CDR3 DNA sequence: TGTGCCAGCACCGGATACAGGGGTTCCTACGAGCAGTACTTC. The encoded protein is CASTGYRGSYEQYF.

Regarding this clone: The identical CDR3 is also encoded by other nucleotide sequences in the sample. The chain couples TRBV7-2 to TRBJ1-4; maybe TRBD1 (5 bases). In germline, CDR1 is SGHTA, CDR2 FQGNSA. This CDR3 has 15 residues. V lost 1 base, J lost 3 bases, and 9 bases lay in between. This CDR3 is CASSLVGGANEKLFF. Here the CDR3 DNA reads TGTGCCAGCAGCTTAGTCGGAGGGGCTAATGAAAAACTGTTTTTT.

The genes are TRBV10-3 and TRBJ1-5, with D tentatively TRBD1 (6 bases). From germline, CDR1 is ENHRY and CDR2 SYGVKD. V lost 11 bases and J lost 1, with 12 bases in between. The CDR3 spans 13 residues. The CDR3 region is CAHRGGSNQPQHF. CDR3 bases: TGTGCCCATAGGGGGGGAAGCAATCAGCCCCAGCATTTT.